A selection of T cell receptor beta chains follows, all from one sample in a study of blood T cell repertoires in COVID-19. Profiled with immunoSEQ multiplex PCR; TCRdb holds only in-frame clones, not every one. The table records 210,000 or so clones, around 89% of them present only once. The sample was peripheral blood. These receptors were taken from a man aged 50-60 years with acute or convalescent COVID-19. Both conserved end residues are part of each CDR3. D genes are given only for firm matches. Clone sizes are given selectively: once, few, many, or a class where the clone is expanded.

D	size	V	J	CDR3
.	once	TRBV1	TRBJ2-1	CTSSRGTGGHNEQFF
.	.	TRBV12-3/TRBV12-4	TRBJ1-2	CASSMTGYGYTF
.	.	TRBV10-3	TRBJ2-7	CAIRGGGSAYEQYF
TRBD1	.	TRBV19	TRBJ2-2	CASSISQGALIGELFF
.	.	TRBV28	TRBJ2-6	CASSLTPQAGANVLTF
.	.	TRBV29-1	TRBJ2-2	CSAGTLASGELFF
.	once	TRBV6-1	TRBJ2-7	CASSESADNCFF
TRBD2	.	TRBV27	TRBJ2-3	CASSPLAGGPQDTQYF
.	once	TRBV9	TRBJ2-2	CASQNQNTGELFF
TRBD1	once	TRBV28	TRBJ2-5	CASSLTGGRRETQYF
TRBD1	.	TRBV19	TRBJ1-3	CASSIGQGAGRNTIYF
TRBD1	few	TRBV29-1	TRBJ1-1	CSVGQGAMNTEAFF
.	.	TRBV28	TRBJ2-5	CASSDSLWETQYF
.	.	TRBV19	TRBJ1-5	CASSIYWADDDSNQPQHF
TRBD2	.	TRBV27	TRBJ2-1	CASSEKTSGINEQFF
TRBD1	.	TRBV28	TRBJ1-4	CASSSPGTDIEKLFF
TRBD1	.	TRBV5-1	TRBJ1-2	CASSLGQGAIYGYTF